These 19 T cell receptor beta chains were all obtained from the same sample, sequenced in a study of blood T cell repertoires in COVID-19. Using immunoSEQ multiplex PCR, the repertoire was profiled, and TCRdb retains in-frame clones only, with some absent. The table includes approximately 300,000 clones, about nine tenths detected once. Specimen: peripheral blood. These receptors all come from a woman aged 25 to 45 with COVID-19, enrolled during active disease.

This sequence joins TRBV2 and TRBJ2-1; TRBD2 is a possible D gene (5 bases). Trimming took off 1 base at V and 0 bases at J, with 7 bases between the two ends. CDR1 is SNHLY, CDR2 FYNNEI, per germline. The CDR3 runs 15 residues. CDR3 DNA sequence: TGTGCCAGCAGTGAAGACGGACTCTCCTACAATGAGCAGTTCTTC. It encodes CASSEDGLSYNEQFF.

The chain couples TRBV6-5 to TRBJ2-2; 10 bases align to TRBD2. This CDR3 comprises 16 residues. Germline CDR1 is MNHEY and CDR2 is SVGAGI. V gave up 3 bases and J gave up 3 bases; unmatched junction bases: 4. Here the CDR3 DNA reads TGTGCCAGCAGTTATTTCAGCGGGAGGGACACCGGGGAGCTGTTTTTT. This sequence encodes CASSYFSGRDTGELFF.

This chain links TRBV6-5 with TRBJ2-7; TRBD1 aligns across 8 bases. Germline V gives CDR1 MNHEY, CDR2 SVGAGI. The trim removed 4 bases at V and 6 bases at J, leaving 5 bases unmatched. This CDR3 region has 13 residues. The CDR3 bases are TGTGCCAGCAGTTGGGCAGGGGGCCGCGAGCAGTACTTC. It is translated as CASSWAGGREQYF.

The rearrangement links TRBV4-1 to TRBJ2-1; 11 bases line up with TRBD2. Germline V CDR1 and CDR2: MGHRA, YSYEKL. The CDR3 covers 16 residues. The V gene end was trimmed by 1 base and the J gene end by 6 bases; junction bases not matched to a gene: 5. The CDR3 loop reads CASSQVLAGGTNEQFF. The CDR3 nucleotides are TGCGCCAGCAGCCAAGTTCTAGCGGGAGGTACCAATGAGCAGTTCTTC.

The V gene is TRBV4-1, the J gene TRBJ2-7; TRBD1 matches 7 bases. Germline CDR1 MGHRA, CDR2 YSYEKL. CDR3 length equals 14 residues. Trimming at V came to 3 bases and at J to 4 bases, leaving 6 bases not matched to a gene. CDR3 sequence: CASSHRQGPYEQYF. The CDR3, as DNA: TGCGCCAGCAGCCACCGACAGGGACCTTACGAGCAGTACTTC.

This chain joins TRBV28 and TRBJ2-1, with 7 bases matching TRBD2. There are 13 residues in the CDR3. Germline CDR1 reads MDHEN; CDR2 reads SYDVKM. V gave up 7 bases and J gave up 5 bases; unmatched junction bases: 5. CDR3 in amino acids: CASTDLADNEQFF. As DNA, the CDR3 is TGTGCCAGCACCGATCTAGCGGACAATGAGCAGTTCTTC.

This clone has a single count. This chain connects TRBV5-8 to TRBJ2-7, with D possibly being TRBD1 (5 bases). There are 15 residues in the CDR3. With 1 base removed from V and 3 bases from J, the gap between germline ends came to 14 bases. CDR1 is SGHTS, CDR2 YDEGEE, per germline. CDR3 sequence reads: CASSLLPAGNYEQYF. CDR3 nucleotide sequence: TGTGCCAGCAGCTTGCTCCCCGCAGGGAACTACGAGCAGTACTTC.

The rearrangement links TRBV7-2 to TRBJ2-1; tentative D call: TRBD1 (6 bases). This CDR3 is 14 amino acids long. V lost 5 bases, J lost 6 bases, and 14 bases lay in between. Per the germline V gene, CDR1 is SGHTA and CDR2 is FQGNSA. Written as DNA, the CDR3 is TGTGCCAGCAGCCGGCAATCGGACAGCAATGAGCAGTTCTTC. Translated: CASSRQSDSNEQFF.

In regard to this clone: Within the sample, other DNA sequences also encode this same CDR3. This rearrangement joins TRBV15 to TRBJ1-2; tentative D call: TRBD1 (6 bases). This CDR3 contains 14 residues. Trimming stripped 3 bases from V and 3 bases from J, with 11 bases between. The germline CDR1 and CDR2 sequences are LNHNV and YYDKDF (reference sequence). This CDR3 is CATSREGGYYGYTF. The CDR3 DNA sequence: TGTGCCACCAGCAGGGAGGGGGGGTACTATGGCTACACCTTC.

The chain combines TRBV3-1 (or the pseudogene TRBV3-2) with TRBJ2-5; D perhaps matches TRBD2 (6 bases). V lost 0 bases and J lost 5, with 10 bases in between. Germline CDR1 is LGHDT and CDR2 is YNNKEL (reference sequence). The CDR3 covers 14 residues. CDR3 protein: CASSQEGRRETQYF. CDR3 DNA sequence: TGTGCCAGCAGCCAAGAGGGGAGGCGGGAGACCCAGTACTTC.

The gene calls are TRBV11-2 and TRBJ2-1; D gene unclear. The ends were cut back, 4 bases at V and 8 bases at J, with 3 bases in the middle. The CDR3 covers 10 residues. Germline values: CDR1 SGHAT, CDR2 FQNNGV. The CDR3 region is CASSSHEQFF. In DNA, the CDR3 is TGTGCCAGCAGCTCTCATGAGCAGTTCTTC.

The rearrangement links TRBV5-5 to TRBJ1-4; the D is unclear. The CDR3 has 14 residues. V was pared by 2 bases and J by 5 bases, with 10 bases between. Germline assignment: CDR1 SGHKS and CDR2 YYEKEE (reference sequence). CDR3: CASSFVSQNEKLFF. The CDR3 DNA follows: TGTGCCAGCAGCTTTGTATCGCAGAATGAAAAACTGTTTTTT.

This chain uses TRBV5-6 with TRBJ2-5; 10 positions match TRBD2. After removal of 0 bases from V and 5 bases from J, the junction contained 7 bases not matched to a gene. The CDR3 loop spans 16 amino acids. The germline gives CDR1 SGHDT, CDR2 YYEEEE. The CDR3 DNA sequence: TGTGCCAGCAGCTTGGGGCTAGCGGGAGTTCTTGAGACCCAGTACTTC. Encoded protein: CASSLGLAGVLETQYF.

The DNA for the CDR3 is TGTGCTAGTGCACGAGGGGAGGGTTGGGATCAGCCCCAGCATTTT. The encoded protein is CASARGEGWDQPQHF. The V call is TRBV12-5, the J call TRBJ1-5; a possible D gene is TRBD1 (5 bases). The CDR3 spans 15 residues. The V gene's germline CDR1 is LGHNT and CDR2 FRNRAP. The V end lost 7 bases, the J end lost 5 bases, and 18 bases lay between the germline ends.

The rearrangement uses TRBV7-9 and TRBJ2-7, with TRBD2 matching over 11 bases. CDR3 length: 14 residues. CDR1 and CDR2 (germline): SEHNR, FQNEAQ (reference sequence). V trimming: 8 bases; J trimming: 3 bases; junction bases outside the gene matches: 6. The CDR3 sequence: CASGSSGRLYEQYF. The CDR3 DNA follows: TGTGCCAGCGGGTCTAGCGGGAGGCTCTACGAGCAGTACTTC.

The J gene is TRBJ2-2, the V gene TRBV29-1, with 9 bases aligning to TRBD1. Germline CDR1 reads SQVTM; CDR2 reads ANQGSEA. This CDR3 has 16 residues. V trimming: 8 bases; J trimming: 4 bases; junction bases outside the gene matches: 14. Here the CDR3 DNA reads TGCAGCACACTAGGGCCGGGACAGGGTAGCACCGGGGAGCTGTTTTTT. Encoded protein: CSTLGPGQGSTGELFF.

This chain joins TRBV15 and TRBJ1-1, with D perhaps matching TRBD1 (5 bases). CDR1 is LNHNV, CDR2 YYDKDF, per germline (reference sequence). This CDR3 spans 15 amino acids. V was cut by 1 base and J by 4 bases, with 13 bases left in between. The CDR3 here is CATSRGQLWSTEAFF. CDR3 nucleotide sequence: TGTGCCACCAGCAGAGGACAGCTGTGGTCCACTGAAGCTTTCTTT.

The V call is TRBV29-1, the J call TRBJ2-2; 7 bases map to TRBD2. The germline CDR1 and CDR2 sequences are SQVTM and ANQGSEA. V was pared by 7 bases and J by 8 bases, with 16 bases of the junction left unmatched. This CDR3 is 15 amino acids long. Here the CDR3 DNA reads TGCAGCGCCGGCCCCGGGACTACCTTCCCGGGGGAGCTGTTTTTT. Its protein is CSAGPGTTFPGELFF.

V is TRBV7-8 and J is TRBJ2-1; 14 nucleotides agree with TRBD2. The junction had 7 bases not matched to a gene; V was cut back by 4 bases and J by 2 bases. Germline V gene lookup returns CDR1 SGHVS and CDR2 FQNEAQ. This CDR3 has 18 amino acids. CDR3 nucleotides: TGTGCCAGCAGCTACGGGACTAGCGGGAGTGCTGCCTACAATGAGCAGTTCTTC. Protein sequence: CASSYGTSGSAAYNEQFF.